This TCR beta chain stems from a study of graft-versus-host responses after intestinal transplantation. Turning to the study itself: Each of the recipients got a multivisceral, liver-intestinal, or isolated intestinal transplant. After anti-thymocyte globulin induction, recipients took tacrolimus and steroids for two to three years. Study-wide results and limits: GvH clones turned up in recipient marrow; some had shown up first in ileum or blood.

V shed 4 bases, J shed 1 base, and the junction held 4 bases outside the gene matches. The CDR3 has 15 amino acids. Germline V gene data show CDR1 as SGHRS and CDR2 as YFSETQ. As regards this clone: The antigen is unknown.

TCRdb's copy holds only in-frame clones and misses some; the assay was immunoSEQ multiplex PCR. The sample has over 85,000 clones; around 93% are singletons. V gene TRBV5-1 combines with J gene TRBJ1-1, with 10 bases that match TRBD1. The source material was unstimulated CD4+ T cells sorted from spleen or lymph node cells, sampled before transplant. The receptor comes from a human donor who was the organ donor for an intestinal transplant. The CDR3 spells CASSQRDRGNTEAFF. In DNA form, the CDR3 reads TGCGCCAGCAGCCAACGGGACAGGGGGAACACTGAAGCTTTCTTT.